The entry below gives a single T cell receptor (beta chain) sequence along with its context. Clones were read by immunoSEQ multiplex PCR, and TCRdb kept only the in-frame ones, dropping some. The sample holds 200,000 to 250,000 clones, just under 90% seen once. The data stem from a study of blood T cell repertoires in COVID-19. V was trimmed by 0 bases and J by 2 bases, leaving 8 bases between them. The CDR3 contains 15 residues. The V gene's germline CDR1 is MGHRA and CDR2 YSYEKL. The sequenced sample consisted of peripheral blood. This sequence was found in a man aged 25 to 40 with COVID-19, enrolled during active disease. This chain links TRBV4-1 with TRBJ2-1; D is uncertain. The DNA for the CDR3 is TGCGCCAGCAGCCAAGATCCAAATCCCTACAATGAGCAGTTCTTC. This encodes CASSQDPNPYNEQFF.